The 18 T cell receptor beta chains below come from one sample, sequenced in a study of blood T cells in healthy people across ages. Combining a sample-barcoded 5' primer with a J-beta primer mix, a second PCR ran for roughly 7 to 11 cycles. One entry per CDR3 protein results from TCRdb running MiXCR on the 5' RACE reads. The sample includes about 930,000 distinct CDR3 sequences, 25% to 30% seen only once; the top ten take about a tenth. These data were likewise used in another study, on T cells of mothers and their children.

Sequences were obtained from blood. These receptors were obtained from a middle-aged woman in good health.

The rearrangement uses TRBV7-9 and TRBJ2-1; TRBD2 matches 13 bases. CDR3 length: 16 residues. J was trimmed by 7 bases and V by 4 bases; bases with no gene match: 7. Looked up from germline, CDR1 is SEHNR and CDR2 is FQNEAQ (reference sequence). CDR3 sequence (DNA): TGTGCCAGCAGCTCCCGTACTAGCGGGGGGGGAAATGAGCAGTTCTTC. Residues: CASSSRTSGGGNEQFF.

A few counts support this clonotype. This rearrangement joins TRBV12-3 or TRBV12-4 to TRBJ2-4; TRBD2 agrees at 10 bases. The CDR3 runs 13 residues. V shed 5 bases and J 13 bases; nucleotides not matched to a gene: 8. The CDR3 spells CASSSGGANEQYF. The CDR3 coding sequence is TGTGCCAGCAGTAGCGGGGGGGCCAATGAGCAGTACTTC.

This chain uses TRBV18 with TRBJ1-2; 7 bases are a match to TRBD1. V was clipped by 3 bases and J by 5 bases; unmatched bases: 9. The CDR3 spans 15 residues. Germline V lookup: CDR1 KGHSH, CDR2 LQKENI. CDR3 nucleotide sequence: TGTGCCAGCTCACCTTCTGCAGGGGGAATTTATGGCTACACCTTC. Its protein is CASSPSAGGIYGYTF.

The chain couples TRBV2 to TRBJ1-1; TRBD1 aligns across 9 bases. In germline, CDR1 is SNHLY, CDR2 FYNNEI. This CDR3 is built from 16 residues. V shed 6 bases, J shed 1 base, and the junction held 9 bases outside the gene matches. The CDR3 DNA reads TGTGCCAGCAGCCGGGACAGGGTTGTTGCGAACACTGAAGCTTTCTTT. This codes for CASSRDRVVANTEAFF. Supplemented by reference TRBV2 and TRBJ1-1, the full variable domain reads EPEVTQTPSHQVTQMGQEVILRCVPISNHLYFYWYRQILGQKVEFLVSFYNNEISEKSEIFDDQFSVERPDGSNFTLKIRSTKLEDSAMYFCASSRDRVVANTEAFFGQGTRLTVV.

The chain is built from TRBV25-1 and TRBJ2-5; no clear D gene. V lost 5 bases to trimming and J lost 3 bases, with 13 bases between them. Germline-derived CDR1 and CDR2 are MGHDK and SYGVNS. This CDR3 contains 14 residues. The CDR3 sequence: CASSPPPREETQYF. CDR3 coding DNA: TGTGCCAGCAGTCCACCCCCTAGGGAAGAGACCCAGTACTTC.

The chain combines TRBV7-2 with TRBJ1-2; 8 bases line up with TRBD1. This CDR3 is 15 amino acids long. Germline values: CDR1 SGHTA, CDR2 FQGNSA. J gave up 4 bases and V 4 bases, and 8 bases lay outside the gene matches. CDR3 loop: CASSSPGQASYGYTF. CDR3 DNA: TGTGCCAGCAGCTCCCCGGGACAGGCGAGCTATGGCTACACCTTC.

The chain carries TRBV12-3 or TRBV12-4 and TRBJ1-1; the match to TRBD1 covers 8 bases. The J segment lost 4 bases and the V segment lost 4 bases, leaving 5 bases of the junction unmatched. The CDR3 is made up of 14 amino acids. For the CDR3, the DNA is TGTGCCAGCAGTTCTCAGGGGGCGGTCACTGAAGCTTTCTTT. This encodes CASSSQGAVTEAFF.

The chain employs TRBV7-2 and TRBJ2-7; maybe TRBD2 (6 bases). Germline V lookup: CDR1 SGHTA, CDR2 FQGNSA. Trimming stripped 5 bases from V and 3 bases from J, with 17 bases between. The CDR3 extends over 15 amino acids. Here the CDR3 DNA reads TGTGCCAGCAGCGTCTTTGCGGGGAGCCTCTACGAGCAGTACTTC. Translating it yields CASSVFAGSLYEQYF. The entire variable domain, with the rest obtained from reference TRBV7-2 and TRBJ2-7, is as follows: GAGVSQSPSNKVTEKGKDVELRCDPISGHTALYWYRQSLGQGLEFLIYFQGNSAPDKSGLPSDRFSAERTGGSVSTLTIQRTQQEDSAVYLCASSVFAGSLYEQYFGPGTRLTVT.

The chain links TRBV12-3 or TRBV12-4 to TRBJ2-3; D might be TRBD2 (7 bases). Trimming took 6 bases from V and 2 from J, leaving 9 bases between them. The length of the CDR3 is 13 residues. The CDR3 DNA reads TGTGCCAGCAGCGGGGGGCACACAGATACGCAGTATTTT. This sequence encodes CASSGGHTDTQYF.

The gene calls are TRBV12-3 or TRBV12-4 and TRBJ2-5, with D maybe TRBD1 (5 bases). Trimming removed 0 bases at V and 5 bases at J, with 16 bases between. The CDR3 contains 16 residues. The CDR3 coding sequence is TGTGCCAGCAGTTTAGCGGCCAGGGTGAAGGGTGAGACCCAGTACTTC. Translating gives CASSLAARVKGETQYF.

This clonotype was detected ten times or more. This sequence joins TRBV7-9 and TRBJ2-7; TRBD1 agrees at 8 bases. Trimming took 5 bases from V and 7 from J; bases not matched to a gene: 4. CDR3 size: 12 residues. CDR1 and CDR2 (germline): SEHNR, FQNEAQ (reference sequence). CDR3 residues: CASSPRTGEQYF. DNA for the CDR3: TGTGCCAGCAGCCCTAGGACAGGGGAGCAGTACTTC.

There are many counts of this clonotype. J is TRBJ2-5 and V is TRBV7-2; TRBD1 matches 8 bases. Germline-derived CDR1 and CDR2 are SGHTA and FQGNSA. The ends lost 5 bases at V and 7 bases at J; junction bases unmatched: 6. This CDR3 comprises 13 residues. In DNA form, the CDR3 reads TGTGCCAGCAGCCAGGGGGCCGGAGGGACCCAGTACTTC. It codes for CASSQGAGGTQYF.

This clonotype was seen many times. This chain uses TRBV2 with TRBJ2-3; D gene uncertain. The CDR3 totals 14 residues. CDR1 is SNHLY and CDR2 is FYNNEI in the germline V gene. Trimming took off 7 bases at V and 0 bases at J, with 11 bases between the two ends. CDR3 sequence (DNA): TGTGCCAGCACGGAGCCACCTAGCACAGATACGCAGTATTTT. Its translation: CASTEPPSTDTQYF.

This clonotype came up many times. This rearrangement joins TRBV6-2 or TRBV6-3 to TRBJ2-3; D not certain. In germline, CDR1 is MNHEY, CDR2 SVGEGT. V was pared by 2 bases and J by 8 bases, with 8 bases between. The CDR3 is made up of 12 amino acids. DNA for the CDR3: TGTGCCAGCAGTTACGAGTTAAGTACGCAGTATTTT. Residues: CASSYELSTQYF.

This clonotype was detected many times. The chain couples TRBV6-5 to TRBJ1-2; 12 bases are a match to TRBD1. The CDR3 is 14 amino acids. The trim removed 8 bases at V and 8 bases at J, leaving 9 bases unmatched. Per germline, CDR1 MNHEY and CDR2 SVGAGI. The CDR3, as DNA: TGTGCCAGCTCCGGGACAGGGGGCCGTTTGGGCTACACCTTC. Encoded protein: CASSGTGGRLGYTF.

This clonotype was observed a single time. V and J are TRBV2 and TRBJ1-5; TRBD1 matches at 7 bases. CDR1 is SNHLY and CDR2 is FYNNEI in the germline V gene. V shed 6 bases, J shed 1 base, and the junction held 6 bases outside the gene matches. The CDR3 extends over 15 amino acids. CDR3 DNA: TGTGCCAGCAGATTTGAGACAGGGAGCAATCAGCCCCAGCATTTT. Translation: CASRFETGSNQPQHF.

Concerning this clonotype itself: This may be a read error, as it is one base from a much larger clone. The J gene is TRBJ2-7, the V gene TRBV5-1, with unresolved D. Germline V gives CDR1 SGHRS, CDR2 YFSETQ. The CDR3 is made up of 13 amino acids. The CDR3 loop is CANSLEQIYEQYF. Here the CDR3 DNA reads TGCGCCAACAGCTTGGAACAGATCTACGAGCAGTACTTC.

The chain has TRBV7-2 and TRBJ1-5; D unclear. This CDR3 comprises 13 residues. The V gene's germline CDR1 is SGHTA and CDR2 FQGNSA. With 5 bases removed from V and 5 bases from J, the gap between germline ends came to 10 bases. The CDR3 spells CASSLWEYQPQHF. The CDR3 coding sequence is TGTGCCAGCAGCCTGTGGGAATATCAGCCCCAGCATTTT.